The rows below give T cell receptor beta chains drawn from one sample of a study of OX40 agonist ivuxolimab in advanced cancers. Assay used: immunoSEQ multiplex PCR; TCRdb lists only in-frame clones, some missing. Of about 43,000 clones listed, roughly 93% were seen once; the top ten hold under 20%. Sequencing used CD4+ or CD8+ T cells sorted from blood, obtained in a trial of the OX40 agonist ivuxolimab. Receptors were obtained from an adult with an advanced solid tumor such as melanoma, head and neck, liver or kidney cancer. Both conserved end residues are part of each CDR3. A D gene is named only where the DNA matches it firmly. A row's size may be missing; if present it is once, few, many or a size class.

j_gene | d_gene | abundance | len | v_gene | CDR3nt | CDR3aa
TRBJ2-7 | NA | NA | 13 | TRBV11-2 | TGTGCCAGCAGCTTAGACCGAACCTACGAGCAGTACTTC | CASSLDRTYEQYF
TRBJ2-1 | NA | NA | 15 | TRBV7-6 | TGTGCCAGCAGCCATAGTACTTTCTCCTACAATGAGCAGTTCTTC | CASSHSTFSYNEQFF
TRBJ2-2 | TRBD2 | NA | 22 | TRBV28 | TGTGCCAGCAGTTCCCTCCGATCCGGGGTAGCGGGACACTCATTCGGAGCCGGGGAGCTGTTTTTT | CASSSLRSGVAGHSFGAGELFF
TRBJ2-6 | NA | NA | 18 | TRBV7-9 | TGTGCCAGCAGCTTAGAACCGGGGGCCATCTCTGGGGCCAACGTCCTGACTTTC | CASSLEPGAISGANVLTF
TRBJ1-3 | NA | NA | 14 | TRBV5-1 | TGCGCCAGCAGCTTGGACCTCTCTGGAAACACCATATATTTT | CASSLDLSGNTIYF
TRBJ2-1 | TRBD1 | NA | 16 | TRBV4-1 | TGCGCCAGCAGCCTTACAGGGGGCGCGTCCTACAATGAGCAGTTCTTC | CASSLTGGASYNEQFF
TRBJ2-7 | TRBD1 | NA | 14 | TRBV28 | TGTGCCACCGTAATGACAGGGTCAACCTACGAGCAGTACTTC | CATVMTGSTYEQYF
TRBJ2-7 | TRBD1 | NA | 14 | TRBV2 | TGTGCCAGCAAAGCCGGGACAGGGTCCTACGAGCAGTACTTC | CASKAGTGSYEQYF
TRBJ2-7 | NA | NA | 15 | TRBV9 | TGTGCCAGCAGCCCCCGGGACATGAGCTCCTACGAGCAGTACTTC | CASSPRDMSSYEQYF
TRBJ2-2 | NA | NA | 14 | TRBV4-1 | TGCGCCAGCAGCCAAGTGTTGAACACCGGGGAGCTGTTTTTT | CASSQVLNTGELFF
TRBJ2-7 | TRBD1 | few | 14 | TRBV7-2 | TGTGCCAGCAGCTTAGCCGGGACAGGGTACGAGCAGTACTTC | CASSLAGTGYEQYF
TRBJ1-1 | NA | NA | 14 | TRBV28 | TGTGCCAGCAGCTTACAAGTAAAGGACACTGAAGCTTTCTTT | CASSLQVKDTEAFF
TRBJ1-1 | NA | once | 13 | TRBV29-1 | TGCAGCGTTGAATCGGGGTTAGGCACTGAAGCTTTCTTT | CSVESGLGTEAFF
TRBJ1-6 | NA | NA | 16 | TRBV30 | TGTGCCTGGAGCGAATTCAGGAGCTCCTATAATTCACCCCTCCACTTT | CAWSEFRSSYNSPLHF
TRBJ2-3 | NA | NA | 16 | TRBV6-1 | TGTGCCAGCAGTGAACCTGGTTGGGGACCGTCAGATACGCAGTATTTT | CASSEPGWGPSDTQYF
TRBJ1-5 | NA | NA | 12 | TRBV6-4 | TGTGCCAGCTCCGAAACCCGTCAGCCCCAGCATTTT | CASSETRQPQHF
TRBJ2-1 | NA | NA | 13 | TRBV7-3 | TGTGCCAGCAGCTTATTTTCCGGGAATGAGCAGTTCTTC | CASSLFSGNEQFF
TRBJ2-1 | NA | NA | 13 | TRBV4-1 | TGCGCCAGCAGCCAAGAGGATTACAATGAGCAGTTCTTC | CASSQEDYNEQFF
TRBJ1-4 | NA | few | 12 | TRBV30 | TGTGCCTGGAGGAAAGGGAATGAAAAACTGTTTTTT | CAWRKGNEKLFF
TRBJ1-2 | TRBD1 | NA | 12 | TRBV2 | TGTGCCTGCGGTCCCGGGACAGGGTTTTACACCTTC | CACGPGTGFYTF
TRBJ2-2 | NA | NA | 17 | TRBV19 | TGTGCCAGTAGTATAGTAGGTCTCCAAGGGGAGACCGGGGAGCTGTTTTTT | CASSIVGLQGETGELFF
TRBJ2-6 | TRBD2 | NA | 15 | TRBV13 | TGTGCCAGCAGCCCTAGCGGGGCTGGGGCCAACGTCCTGACTTTC | CASSPSGAGANVLTF
TRBJ2-3 | TRBD2 | NA | 16 | TRBV27 | TGTGCCAGCACAAGCCTCAGCGGGAGGGGTACAGATACGCAGTATTTT | CASTSLSGRGTDTQYF
TRBJ2-1 | NA | NA | 14 | TRBV4-1 | TGCGCCAGCAGCCAAGGACTAGTGACCGCTGAGCAGTTCTTC | CASSQGLVTAEQFF
TRBJ1-1 | NA | NA | 16 | TRBV7-3 | TGTGCCAGCAGCTTATTCGGGCCCCCCGTGGACACTGAAGCTTTCTTT | CASSLFGPPVDTEAFF
TRBJ1-2 | NA | NA | 15 | TRBV6-5 | TGTGCCAGCAGTTACGATCGGGGGCTGATAGGTGGCTACACCTTC | CASSYDRGLIGGYTF
TRBJ2-2 | NA | NA | 13 | TRBV6-5 | TGTGCCAGCAAATCAGAGAACACCGGGGAGCTGTTTTTT | CASKSENTGELFF
TRBJ2-1 | NA | NA | 14 | TRBV11-1 | TGTGCCAGCAGCTTTGCAGGAATTTACAATGAGCAGTTCTTC | CASSFAGIYNEQFF
TRBJ2-7 | NA | NA | 15 | TRBV28 | TGTGCCAGCAGTTTCTCCGGGACCTCAGCCTACGAGCAGTACTTC | CASSFSGTSAYEQYF
TRBJ2-1 | TRBD2 | NA | 14 | TRBV6-1 | TGTGCCAGCAGTGAGCGGGGGGGTTACAATGAGCAGTTCTTC | CASSERGGYNEQFF
TRBJ1-5 | NA | NA | 15 | TRBV7-6 | TGTGCCAGCAGCCCCAGGACTGGGGGGAATCAGCCCCAGCATTTT | CASSPRTGGNQPQHF
TRBJ2-3 | TRBD1 | few | 15 | TRBV28 | TGTGCCAGCAGCCCCGGGACAGGGGCGACAGATACGCAGTATTTT | CASSPGTGATDTQYF
TRBJ1-5 | NA | NA | 14 | TRBV7-9 | TGTGCCAGCAGCTCCTCCTTGGGCAATCAGCCCCAGCATTTT | CASSSSLGNQPQHF
TRBJ2-7 | NA | NA | 14 | TRBV4-1 | TGCGCCAGCAGCCATCGTGACTCTGCCTACGAGCAGTACTTC | CASSHRDSAYEQYF
TRBJ2-7 | NA | NA | 16 | TRBV4-1 | TGCGCCAGCAGCCAGCCCGACGGGAGCGCCTCCTACGAGCAGTACTTC | CASSQPDGSASYEQYF
TRBJ2-7 | NA | NA | 14 | TRBV9 | TGTGCCAGCAGCGTAGGGGGGGCGACTTACGAGCAGTACTTC | CASSVGGATYEQYF
TRBJ1-5 | NA | NA | 17 | TRBV6-1 | TGTGCCAGCAGTGAAGCGCGATGGACACATAGCAATCAGCCCCAGCATTTT | CASSEARWTHSNQPQHF
TRBJ1-5 | NA | NA | 14 | TRBV10-1 | TGCGCCAGCAGTGAATCTGGTAGCAATCAGCCCCAGCATTTT | CASSESGSNQPQHF
TRBJ2-5 | NA | once | 13 | TRBV6-1 | TGTGCCCTCCGAGCCATGCAGCTCGAGACCCAGTACTTC | CALRAMQLETQYF
TRBJ2-1 | NA | NA | 13 | TRBV25-1 | TGTGCCAGCAGTCCGGACTCACCCAATGAGCAGTTCTTC | CASSPDSPNEQFF
TRBJ1-1 | NA | NA | 15 | TRBV15 | TGTGCCACCAGCAGAGATGACAGGACTGACACTGAAGCTTTCTTT | CATSRDDRTDTEAFF
TRBJ1-5 | NA | once | 15 | TRBV11-2 | TGTGCCAGCAGCCAAGCGGGGGGGGTCAATCAGCCCCAGCATTTT | CASSQAGGVNQPQHF
TRBJ2-7 | TRBD1 | NA | 14 | TRBV5-1 | TGCGCCAGCAAAATCGGGACAGGGGCATACGAGCAGTACTTC | CASKIGTGAYEQYF
TRBJ2-7 | NA | NA | 13 | TRBV5-6 | TGTGCCAGCAGCTTGGCCGGGTCCTACGAGCAGTACTTC | CASSLAGSYEQYF
TRBJ2-7 | TRBD2 | NA | 15 | TRBV19 | TGTGCCAGTAGTAACCCCAGGGCGGGGGTCTACGAGCAGTACTTC | CASSNPRAGVYEQYF
TRBJ2-1 | NA | NA | 13 | TRBV27 | TGTGCCAGCAGTTACAGCTCCTACAATGAGCAGTTCTTC | CASSYSSYNEQFF
TRBJ2-1 | TRBD1 | once | 13 | TRBV5-1 | TGCGCCAGCGGGACAGGGGGCTTCAATGAGCAGTTCTTC | CASGTGGFNEQFF
TRBJ2-3 | TRBD2 | NA | 14 | TRBV28 | TGTGCCAGCAGTTTCAGGGCTAGCGGAGATACGCAGTATTTT | CASSFRASGDTQYF